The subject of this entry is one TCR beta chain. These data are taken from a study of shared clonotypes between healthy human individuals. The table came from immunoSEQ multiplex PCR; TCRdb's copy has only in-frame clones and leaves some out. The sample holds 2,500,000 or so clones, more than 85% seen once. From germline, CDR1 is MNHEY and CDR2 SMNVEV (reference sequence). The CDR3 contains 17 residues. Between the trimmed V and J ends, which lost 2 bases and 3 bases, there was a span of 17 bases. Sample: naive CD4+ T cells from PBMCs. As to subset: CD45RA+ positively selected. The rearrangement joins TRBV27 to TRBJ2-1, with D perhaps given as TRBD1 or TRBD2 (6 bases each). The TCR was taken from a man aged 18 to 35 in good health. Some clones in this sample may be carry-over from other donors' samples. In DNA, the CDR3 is TGTGCCAGCAGTTTAAGGGTTGGAGGGGGTTACTACAATGAGCAGTTCTTC. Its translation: CASSLRVGGGYYNEQFF.